The 5 T cell receptor beta chains listed next were all sequenced from one sample in a study of control samples from healthy donors and cancer patients. Clones were read by immunoSEQ multiplex PCR, and TCRdb kept only the in-frame ones, dropping some. Here the sample spans tens of thousands of clones, roughly nine tenths being singletons. Material: PBMCs. The receptor set was obtained from a man aged 40-50 years with colorectal cancer.

The chain has TRBV4-2 and TRBJ1-5; D uncertain. Trimming pared 0 bases from V and 0 bases from J, leaving 6 bases between. The CDR3 spans 15 residues. CDR1 and CDR2 from the germline V gene are LGHNA and YNFKEQ. The CDR3 DNA sequence: TGTGCCAGCAGCCAAGATCAGTATAGCAATCAGCCCCAGCATTTT. This gives the protein CASSQDQYSNQPQHF.

The chain is built from TRBV9 and TRBJ1-2; D is uncertain. The CDR3 consists of 13 residues. Germline CDR1 SGDLS, CDR2 YYNGEE. Trimming pared 4 bases from V and 1 base from J, leaving 8 bases between. The CDR3 DNA is TGTGCCAGCAGCCCAAGTGGTAACTATGGCTACACCTTC. It yields the protein CASSPSGNYGYTF.

The CDR3 reads CASSRQGGNTGELFF. The CDR3 nucleotides are TGTGCCAGCAGCCGCCAGGGTGGGAACACCGGGGAGCTGTTTTTT. The rearrangement joins TRBV7-9 to TRBJ2-2; D possibly corresponds to TRBD1 (5 bases). The CDR3 is 15 amino acids. The V gene's germline CDR1 is SEHNR and CDR2 FQNEAQ (reference sequence). Trimming cost V 5 bases and J 1 base, with 11 bases left between them.

The rearrangement uses TRBV5-1 and TRBJ2-2; 9 bases are a match to TRBD1. Germline V gives CDR1 SGHRS, CDR2 YFSETQ. V dropped 7 bases and J dropped 7; count of bases not matched to a gene: 5. The length of the CDR3 is 13 residues. CDR3 DNA: TGCGCCAGCCGGGACAGGGAAGACGGGGAGCTGTTTTTT. This encodes CASRDREDGELFF.

The rearrangement joins TRBV24-1 to TRBJ2-7; TRBD1 is a possible D gene (6 bases). The V gene lost 4 bases and the J gene lost 0 bases, with 18 bases spanning the gap. Germline V gene sequence: CDR1 KGHDR, CDR2 SFDVKD. This CDR3 is 17 amino acids long. The CDR3 region has the DNA TGTGCCACCAGTGACGCTCCCGGCACGGACAGCTCCTACGAGCAGTACTTC. Protein product: CATSDAPGTDSSYEQYF.